This TCR beta chain is drawn from a study of blood T cell repertoires in COVID-19. Overall study: Both acute and convalescent COVID-19 samples were obtained from the United States, Italy and Spain.

Original analysis: From reference gene primer amplification, estimates of nucleated cell counts were derived. Sequenced by immunoSEQ multiplex PCR; TCRdb stores in-frame clones only, minus some. For V, J and clone size, that table is used; D and trimming come from the DNA. The sample lists roughly 340,000 clones; 89% were seen once. V lost 10 bases to trimming and J lost 4 bases; unmatched junction nucleotides: 4. Per germline, CDR1 SEHNR and CDR2 FQNEAQ (reference sequence). The CDR3 is 13 amino acids. The chain combines TRBV7-9 with TRBJ1-6; 7 bases match TRBD1. This TCR was recovered from a woman younger than 45 with COVID-19, enrolled during active disease. Sequencing input: peripheral blood. This CDR3 reads CATIRGYNSPLHF. The CDR3 nucleotides read TGTGCCACCATCAGGGGGTATAATTCACCCCTCCACTTT.